One and the same sample provided the 25 T cell receptor beta chains below, sequenced in a study of cytomegalovirus exposure and HLA in healthy donors. Use of 60 Vbeta and 13 Jbeta primers characterized the PCR. Sequencing used immunoSEQ multiplex PCR; TCRdb keeps in-frame clones, though not all of them. The sample shows over 150,000 clones, around 75% of them seen only once. The specimen was PBMCs. The source is a man aged 25-45 years in good health and CMV-seropositive.

The chain has TRBV5-1 and TRBJ2-1; 8 nucleotides match TRBD2. Germline assignment: CDR1 SGHRS and CDR2 YFSETQ. Trimming cost V 4 bases and J 6 bases; bases outside gene matches: 12. The CDR3 is 16 residues long. This CDR3 is CASSPRISGNTNEQFF. CDR3 nucleotide sequence: TGCGCCAGCAGCCCCAGGATTAGCGGGAATACCAATGAGCAGTTCTTC.

The chain uses TRBV6-5 and TRBJ2-5; D is uncertain. Trimming cost V 3 bases and J 0 bases, with 8 bases left between them. In germline, CDR1 is MNHEY, CDR2 SVGAGI. The CDR3 spans 14 residues. In DNA, the CDR3 is TGTGCCAGCAGTTATTGGCAGTACCAAGAGACCCAGTACTTC. Its translation is CASSYWQYQETQYF.

The chain uses TRBV25-1 and TRBJ1-1, with D unclear. With 6 bases removed from V and 5 bases from J, the gap between germline ends came to 16 bases. The CDR3 is made up of 14 amino acids. CDR1 and CDR2 (germline): MGHDK, SYGVNS. The CDR3 nucleotides read TGTGCCAGCAGCCGAGGGCCCGTTTGGACTGAAGCTTTCTTT. Amino acids: CASSRGPVWTEAFF.

The rearrangement links TRBV7-3 to TRBJ2-2; D is perhaps TRBD1 (6 bases). The CDR3 runs to 15 residues. Trimming cost V 3 bases and J 0 bases, with 8 bases left between them. Germline V gene sequence: CDR1 SGHTA, CDR2 FQGTGA. For the CDR3, the DNA is TGTGCCAGCAGCTTCGGGACACCGAACACCGGGGAGCTGTTTTTT. Its translation is CASSFGTPNTGELFF.

The chain recombines TRBV5-4 with TRBJ2-1; 7 positions agree with TRBD1. V trimming: 4 bases; J trimming: 4 bases; junction bases outside the gene matches: 2. The CDR3 contains 13 residues. Germline CDR1 reads SGHNT; CDR2 reads YYREEE (reference sequence). The CDR3 DNA is TGTGCCAGCAGCCGGGACAGTTACAATGAGCAGTTCTTC. It yields the protein CASSRDSYNEQFF.

This chain uses TRBV7-3 with TRBJ2-1; 13 nucleotides match TRBD2. The germline CDR1 and CDR2 sequences are SGHTA and FQGTGA. The J segment lost 7 bases and the V segment lost 5 bases, leaving 8 bases of the junction unmatched. This CDR3 spans 16 amino acids. The CDR3 spells CASSQTGLAGLNEQFF. CDR3 bases: TGTGCCAGCAGCCAAACGGGACTAGCGGGATTGAATGAGCAGTTCTTC.

This chain uses TRBV5-4 with TRBJ2-3; 7 bases fit TRBD1. The CDR3 runs 14 residues. V trimming: 8 bases; J trimming: 6 bases; junction bases outside the gene matches: 12. CDR1 SGHNT and CDR2 YYREEE come from the germline V gene (reference sequence). The CDR3 bases are TGTGCCAGTGGAGGACAGGACCTGCCGGATACGCAGTATTTT. This gives the protein CASGGQDLPDTQYF.

The rearrangement uses TRBV7-8 and TRBJ1-3; D is perhaps TRBD1 (5 bases). Trimming cost V 5 bases and J 2 bases, with 10 bases left between them. Looked up from germline, CDR1 is SGHVS and CDR2 is FQNEAQ. The CDR3 consists of 14 residues. The CDR3 reads CASSPGDAGNTIYF. CDR3 DNA: TGTGCCAGCAGCCCGGGGGATGCTGGAAACACCATATATTTT.

The chain has TRBV11-2 and TRBJ2-2, with D maybe TRBD2 (7 bases). Looked up from germline, CDR1 is SGHAT and CDR2 is FQNNGV. The CDR3 consists of 17 residues. Trimming removed 2 bases from V and 6 bases from J, with 19 bases in between. CDR3 protein: CASSLLSAGAGAGELFF. DNA of the CDR3: TGTGCCAGCAGCTTATTATCGGCGGGGGCCGGGGCCGGGGAGCTGTTTTTT.

Details on this clone: Other DNA variants within this sample encode the same CDR3. The V call is TRBV7-9, the J call TRBJ2-2; D might be TRBD2 (6 bases). Trimming shortened V by 8 bases and J by 2 bases, and 15 bases separated the two germline ends. Germline V gene data show CDR1 as SEHNR and CDR2 as FQNEAQ (reference sequence). The CDR3 is made up of 15 amino acids. CDR3 DNA: TGTGCCAGCGACCCTGGAGGGTTTAACACCGGGGAGCTGTTTTTT. Its protein is CASDPGGFNTGELFF.

The J gene is TRBJ1-3, the V gene TRBV9; no clear D. The CDR3 runs to 16 residues. The germline V gene has CDR1 SGDLS and CDR2 YYNGEE. V was pared by 0 bases and J by 0 bases, with 10 bases between. CDR3 in amino acids: CASSVDYSGSGNTIYF. CDR3 DNA sequence: TGTGCCAGCAGCGTAGACTACTCCGGCTCTGGAAACACCATATATTTT.

The rearrangement uses TRBV11-2 and TRBJ2-1; 11 nucleotides match TRBD2. Germline V gene lookup returns CDR1 SGHAT and CDR2 FQNNGV. This CDR3 region has 14 residues. V gave up 5 bases and J gave up 5 bases; unmatched junction bases: 2. The CDR3: CASSASGRHNEQFF. DNA for the CDR3: TGTGCCAGCAGCGCTAGCGGGAGGCACAATGAGCAGTTCTTC.

Of note for this clone: An end of the junction does not agree with germline; a read error may underlie this. This chain uses TRBV7-7 with TRBJ2-1, with TRBD2 identical over 14 bases. The V gene's germline CDR1 is SSHAT and CDR2 FNYEAQ (reference sequence). The CDR3 is made up of 15 amino acids. CDR3 in amino acids: CASSRGTSGSNEQFF. CDR3 nucleotides: TGTGCTAGCAGCCGCGGGACTAGCGGGAGTAATGAGCAGTTCTTC.

The gene calls are TRBV30 and TRBJ1-2; 7 nucleotides align to TRBD1. The V gene end was trimmed by 6 bases and the J gene end by 1 base; junction bases not matched to a gene: 11. This CDR3 is 15 amino acids long. In germline, CDR1 is GTSNPN, CDR2 SVGIG (reference sequence). The CDR3 DNA follows: TGTGCCTGTGGACAGGTTGTAGCCCTTAACTATGGCTACACCTTC. This sequence encodes CACGQVVALNYGYTF.

The chain carries TRBV19 and TRBJ2-1; 10 bases align to TRBD2. Germline assignment: CDR1 LNHDA and CDR2 SQIVND (reference sequence). The CDR3 is 13 amino acids. V dropped 9 bases and J dropped 5; count of bases not matched to a gene: 4. CDR3 in amino acids: CASGTSVNNEQFF. In DNA form, the CDR3 reads TGTGCCAGCGGGACTAGCGTTAACAATGAGCAGTTCTTC.

In the case of this clone: Other nucleotide sequences from this sample produce the same CDR3. As DNA, the CDR3 is TGTGCCTGGAGTGTGAGGGGAGGCGAGACCCAGTACTTC. Translating gives CAWSVRGGETQYF. The rearrangement links TRBV30 to TRBJ2-5; D possibly corresponds to TRBD2 (6 bases). The CDR3 runs 13 residues. Trimming pared 0 bases from V and 5 bases from J, leaving 10 bases between. Per germline, CDR1 GTSNPN and CDR2 SVGIG (reference sequence).

The rearrangement uses TRBV2 and TRBJ2-1; TRBD2 is a possible D gene (6 bases). Germline V CDR1 and CDR2: SNHLY, FYNNEI. The CDR3 runs to 13 residues. The V gene lost 6 bases and the J gene lost 6 bases, with 12 bases spanning the gap. Here the CDR3 DNA reads TGTGCCAGCAGCACCGGGACTCGCAATGAGCAGTTCTTC. It is translated as CASSTGTRNEQFF.

Regarding this clone: At one end, the junction sequence differs from germline, possibly due to a read error. V is TRBV7-8 and J is TRBJ1-1, with D possibly matching TRBD1 (5 bases). The CDR3 runs to 14 residues. The germline CDR1 and CDR2 sequences are SGHVS and FQNEAQ. This chain's CDR3 is CASRKDRMNTETFF. The CDR3 nucleotides are TGTGCCAGCAGGAAAGACAGAATGAACACTGAAACTTTCTTT. The complete variable domain, with remaining parts taken from reference TRBV7-8 and TRBJ1-1, reads GAGVSQSPRYKVAKRGQDVALRCDPISGHVSLFWYQQALGQGPEFLTYFQNEAQLDKSGLPSDRFFAERPEGSVSTLKIQRTQQEDSAVYLCASRKDRMNTETFFGQGTRLTVV.

V and J are TRBV19 and TRBJ2-1, with no clear D. Trimming removed 7 bases from V and 0 bases from J, with 13 bases in between. The length of the CDR3 is 15 residues. From germline, CDR1 is LNHDA and CDR2 SQIVND (reference sequence). The CDR3 nucleotides read TGTGCCAGTATGGAGTACCTGAGCTCCTACAATGAGCAGTTCTTC. Its protein is CASMEYLSSYNEQFF.

V is TRBV27 and J is TRBJ2-1; TRBD2 aligns across 9 bases. From germline, CDR1 is MNHEY and CDR2 SMNVEV (reference sequence). The CDR3 runs 15 residues. The J segment lost 8 bases and the V segment lost 7 bases, leaving 12 bases of the junction unmatched. In nucleotides, the CDR3 is TGTGCCAGCACCGGCGGGCTAGCGGGATTCGATGAGCAGTTCTTC. It encodes CASTGGLAGFDEQFF.

The V call is TRBV25-1, the J call TRBJ2-1; 12 positions match TRBD2. This CDR3 has 15 residues. Germline V gene data show CDR1 as MGHDK and CDR2 as SYGVNS. After removal of 6 bases from V and 7 bases from J, the junction contained 7 bases not matched to a gene. Here the CDR3 DNA reads TGTGCCAGCAGCGATCTAGCGGGAGGGAGGAATGAGCAGTTCTTC. Its translation: CASSDLAGGRNEQFF.

The chain couples TRBV5-4 to TRBJ2-5; 9 bases agree with TRBD1. This CDR3 region has 15 residues. Germline CDR1 and CDR2: SGHNT and YYREEE (reference sequence). The trim removed 4 bases at V and 4 bases at J, leaving 8 bases unmatched. CDR3 sequence: CASSPRGQGRETQYF. The CDR3 nucleotides are TGTGCCAGCAGCCCCCGGGGACAGGGAAGAGAGACCCAGTACTTC.

This sequence joins TRBV9 and TRBJ1-2; 9 nucleotides match TRBD1. With 3 bases clipped from V and 3 bases from J, the junction kept 15 bases outside the gene matches. The CDR3 runs to 18 residues. Looked up from germline, CDR1 is SGDLS and CDR2 is YYNGEE. CDR3 in amino acids: CASSAPRDREPGDYGYTF. CDR3 in DNA: TGTGCCAGCAGCGCCCCCCGGGACAGGGAGCCGGGGGACTATGGCTACACCTTC.

This clone was seen a single time. This sequence joins TRBV6-6 and TRBJ1-5; 7 bases are shared with TRBD1. The trim removed 7 bases at V and 2 bases at J, leaving 8 bases unmatched. Germline-derived CDR1 and CDR2 are MNHNY and SVGAGI (reference sequence). The CDR3 contains 15 residues. The CDR3 loop reads CASILTGDGNQPQHF. CDR3 sequence (DNA): TGTGCCAGCATTCTAACAGGGGACGGCAATCAGCCCCAGCATTTT.

For the CDR3, the DNA is TGTGCCAGCAGCTTAGGATGGACTAGCGGCAATGAGCAGTTCTTC. As protein: CASSLGWTSGNEQFF. The rearrangement joins TRBV11-3 to TRBJ2-1; TRBD2 matches 10 bases. Germline CDR1 is SGHNT and CDR2 is YENEEA. J was trimmed by 6 bases and V by 1 base; bases with no gene match: 3. CDR3 length: 15 residues.